This entry features one T cell receptor beta chain sequence. Its antigen is as yet unknown. Germline CDR1 LNHDA, CDR2 SQIVND (reference sequence). The V gene lost 0 bases and the J gene lost 7 bases, with 4 bases spanning the gap. The CDR3 runs to 12 residues. cDNA came from roughly 0.47 to 1 ug RNA primed by random hexamers. TCRdb fed the immunoSEQ multiplex PCR reads into MiXCR, producing one record per CDR3 protein. The data show about 210,000 distinct CDR3 sequences, 95% seen once. The record originates from a study of CD8 T cells in Susac syndrome. Study-wide points: In its TCR sequencing and HLA analysis, the study acknowledged that the number of individuals was relatively small.

TEMRA cells were enriched by FACS, and CD4+ and CD8+ T cells were negatively isolated. The sequenced sample was CD4+ T cells from PBMCs. The J gene is TRBJ2-1, the V gene TRBV19; D gene uncertain. The origin of this receptor is a human donor with multiple sclerosis. The DNA for the CDR3 is TGTGCCAGTAGTATAGAGGGGAATGAGCAGTTCTTC. Protein: CASSIEGNEQFF.